Shown below are 25 T cell receptor beta chains from a single sample sequenced in a study of cytomegalovirus exposure and HLA in healthy donors. The PCR contained 60 Vbeta and 13 Jbeta primers. Using immunoSEQ multiplex PCR, the repertoire was profiled, and TCRdb retains in-frame clones only, with some absent. The sample lists roughly 100,000 clones, approximately 80% occurring once. Sequenced: PBMCs. The source is a man in his fifties or sixties in good health and CMV-seronegative.

The chain uses TRBV28 and TRBJ1-1; TRBD1 agrees at 8 bases. CDR3 length equals 14 residues. Looked up from germline, CDR1 is MDHEN and CDR2 is SYDVKM. V shed 6 bases, J shed 6 bases, and the junction held 9 bases outside the gene matches. The CDR3 protein is CASSQFDRGAEAFF. CDR3 nucleotide sequence: TGTGCCAGCAGCCAATTCGACAGGGGCGCTGAAGCTTTCTTT.

This chain joins TRBV30 and TRBJ1-5, with TRBD1 as a possible D gene (6 bases). Germline CDR1 reads GTSNPN; CDR2 reads SVGIG (reference sequence). The CDR3 length is 12 residues. Trimming removed 2 bases at V and 11 bases at J, with 13 bases between. CDR3 sequence reads: CAWSPGDRAQHF. The CDR3 DNA sequence: TGTGCCTGGAGTCCAGGGGATAGGGCCCAGCATTTT.

This chain joins TRBV13 and TRBJ1-5, with D perhaps TRBD1 (5 bases). Trimming took off 3 bases at V and 6 bases at J, with 9 bases between the two ends. Germline CDR1 reads PRHDT; CDR2 reads FYEKMQ (reference sequence). This CDR3 region has 13 residues. The CDR3 reads CASSFQGFQPQHF. As DNA, the CDR3 is TGTGCCAGCAGCTTCCAGGGCTTTCAGCCCCAGCATTTT. Using reference TRBV13 and TRBJ1-5 for the parts outside the CDR3, the full variable domain is AAGVIQSPRHLIKEKRETATLKCYPIPRHDTVYWYQQGPGQDPQFLISFYEKMQSDKGSIPDRFSAQQFSDYHSELNMSSLELGDSALYFCASSFQGFQPQHFGDGTRLSIL.

The chain combines TRBV29-1 with TRBJ1-1, with 8 bases fitting TRBD1. The CDR3 consists of 15 residues. Germline-derived CDR1 and CDR2 are SQVTM and ANQGSEA. V gave up 3 bases and J gave up 2 bases; unmatched junction bases: 8. The DNA of the CDR3 is TGCAGCGTTGACGTGACAGGGGCTCGAAACACTGAAGCTTTCTTT. Translated, it gives CSVDVTGARNTEAFF. The whole variable domain, remainder taken from reference TRBV29-1 and TRBJ1-1, is SAVISQKPSRDICQRGTSLTIQCQVDSQVTMMFWYRQQPGQSLTLIATANQGSEATYESGFVIDKFPISRPNLTFSTLTVSNMSPEDSSIYLCSVDVTGARNTEAFFGQGTRLTVV.

The genes are TRBV7-9 and TRBJ1-3; D is uncertain. The V end lost 4 bases, the J end lost 6 bases, and 16 bases lay between the germline ends. Looked up from germline, CDR1 is SEHNR and CDR2 is FQNEAQ (reference sequence). The CDR3 is 15 amino acids. CDR3 protein: CASSSLGLPQNTIYF. CDR3 sequence (DNA): TGTGCCAGCAGCTCCCTGGGCCTCCCCCAAAACACCATATATTTT.

V usage is TRBV7-9 and J usage is TRBJ2-7; unclear D gene. Germline CDR1 reads SEHNR; CDR2 reads FQNEAQ (reference sequence). This CDR3 comprises 12 residues. V was cut by 1 base and J by 12 bases, with 13 bases left in between. The CDR3 reads CASSLVGRRMYV. CDR3 DNA sequence: TGTGCCAGCAGCTTAGTGGGCAGGCGAATGTACGTC.

The J gene is TRBJ1-4, the V gene TRBV5-6; TRBD1 might be the D (6 bases). V gave up 5 bases and J gave up 3 bases, with 14 bases separating them. In germline, CDR1 is SGHDT, CDR2 YYEEEE. The CDR3 is made up of 15 amino acids. The CDR3 spells CASRVTGNPNEKLFF. CDR3 DNA: TGTGCCAGCAGAGTTACAGGGAACCCTAATGAAAAACTGTTTTTT.

The chain combines TRBV4-2 with TRBJ2-3; the D gene is possibly TRBD2 (7 bases). The ends were cut back, 1 base at V and 5 bases at J, with 16 bases in the middle. The CDR3 is 16 amino acids. The germline V gene has CDR1 LGHNA and CDR2 YNFKEQ. CDR3 loop: CASSQGVGGAGDTQYF. The CDR3 DNA reads TGTGCCAGCAGCCAAGGCGTGGGGGGGGCGGGAGATACGCAGTATTTT.

The V and J genes are TRBV11-2 and TRBJ2-1; possibly TRBD2 for D (6 bases). V was clipped by 1 base and J by 3 bases, with 16 bases between them. Germline assignment: CDR1 SGHAT and CDR2 FQNNGV. There are 17 residues in the CDR3. The CDR3 DNA sequence: TGTGCCAGCAGCTTAGGGGGGACGAGTAGCGGCTACAATGAGCAGTTCTTC. Translation gives CASSLGGTSSGYNEQFF.

The chain links TRBV5-4 to TRBJ1-1; D unclear. CDR1 is SGHNT, CDR2 YYREEE, per germline (reference sequence). This CDR3 is built from 12 residues. The V and J ends lost 1 base and 2 bases respectively, with 3 bases between them. CDR3 loop: CASSLINTEAFF. In DNA, the CDR3 is TGTGCCAGCAGCTTGATAAACACTGAAGCTTTCTTT.

With regard to this clone: At one of its ends the junction is not consistent with the germline gene, which may arise from a read error. This rearrangement joins TRBV7-7 to TRBJ2-1, with D possibly matching TRBD2 (5 bases). CDR3 length: 13 amino acids. Germline V CDR1 and CDR2: SSHAT, FNYEAQ (reference sequence). CDR3: CASSLREGNEQFF. CDR3 DNA sequence: TGTGCTAGCAGCTTACGTGAGGGCAATGAGCAGTTCTTC.

The chain links TRBV27 to TRBJ2-3; TRBD2 aligns across 8 bases. With 4 bases clipped from V and 2 bases from J, the junction kept 8 bases outside the gene matches. The CDR3 is 16 residues long. Germline V gene data show CDR1 as MNHEY and CDR2 as SMNVEV (reference sequence). The CDR3 DNA reads TGTGCCAGCAGTTCCCGTGCCGGGGGGGCCACAGATACGCAGTATTTT. It specifies CASSSRAGGATDTQYF.

The CDR3: CSVRPRGGTEAFF. The CDR3 nucleotides are TGCAGCGTCCGACCCAGGGGCGGCACTGAAGCTTTCTTT. The rearrangement links TRBV29-1 to TRBJ1-1, with TRBD1 as a possible D gene (6 bases). The V gene's germline CDR1 is SQVTM and CDR2 ANQGSEA. The V end lost 6 bases, the J end lost 4 bases, and 15 bases lay between the germline ends. This CDR3 has 13 residues.

A note on this clone: This sample also contains other DNA sequences that code for the same CDR3. V gene TRBV28 combines with J gene TRBJ1-1, with 7 bases fitting TRBD1. This CDR3 has 14 amino acids. Germline CDR1 reads MDHEN; CDR2 reads SYDVKM. V gave up 4 bases and J gave up 0 bases; unmatched junction bases: 2. CDR3: CASSSQGVNTEAFF. DNA of the CDR3: TGTGCCAGCAGTTCGCAGGGGGTGAACACTGAAGCTTTCTTT.

This rearrangement joins TRBV28 to TRBJ2-1; possible D gene TRBD2, 6 bases. Per the germline V gene, CDR1 is MDHEN and CDR2 is SYDVKM. This CDR3 contains 13 residues. V lost 2 bases, J lost 9 bases, and 11 bases lay in between. CDR3 sequence reads: CASSLTRRGEQFF. CDR3 coding DNA: TGTGCCAGCAGTTTAACACGGCGGGGTGAGCAGTTCTTC. Filled out from reference TRBV28 and TRBJ2-1, the complete variable domain reads DVKVTQSSRYLVKRTGEKVFLECVQDMDHENMFWYRQDPGLGLRLIYFSYDVKMKEKGDIPEGYSVSREKKERFSLILESASTNQTSMYLCASSLTRRGEQFFGPGTRLTVL.

The chain couples TRBV10-3 to TRBJ1-3, with D uncertain. The CDR3 loop spans 15 amino acids. Trimming shortened V by 4 bases and J by 0 bases, and 10 bases separated the two germline ends. Germline V lookup: CDR1 ENHRY, CDR2 SYGVKD. CDR3 loop: CAISAVQFSGNTIYF. The CDR3 bases are TGTGCCATCAGTGCAGTACAGTTCTCTGGAAACACCATATATTTT.

The chain carries TRBV6-1 and TRBJ1-2, with unresolved D. The length of the CDR3 is 12 residues. In germline, CDR1 is MNHNS, CDR2 SASEGT. V was shortened by 1 base and J by 6 bases, with 6 bases between the two germline ends. The DNA of the CDR3 is TGTGCCAGCAGTGAAGGGCAGAATGGCTACACCTTC. Its translation: CASSEGQNGYTF.

The chain carries TRBV19 and TRBJ1-5, with D perhaps matching TRBD1 (5 bases). The length of the CDR3 is 13 residues. Trimming left V 5 bases short and J 4 bases short, with 9 bases between. Germline lookup yields CDR1 LNHDA and CDR2 SQIVND (reference sequence). CDR3 coding DNA: TGTGCCAGTAGTGTACAGGTTAATCAGCCCCAGCATTTT. Amino acid sequence: CASSVQVNQPQHF.

The chain is built from TRBV9 and TRBJ1-1; 12 bases fit TRBD1. Trimming at V came to 3 bases and at J to 6 bases, leaving 3 bases not matched to a gene. CDR3 length: 14 amino acids. CDR1 is SGDLS, CDR2 YYNGEE, per germline. Here the CDR3 DNA reads TGTGCCAGCAGCGACGGGACAGGGGGCCCTGAAGCTTTCTTT. Translation: CASSDGTGGPEAFF.

The chain employs TRBV19 and TRBJ1-1; no clear D. V lost 3 bases to trimming and J lost 6 bases, with 14 bases between them. The length of the CDR3 is 14 residues. From germline, CDR1 is LNHDA and CDR2 SQIVND (reference sequence). As DNA, the CDR3 is TGTGCCAGTAGTATCACGGGTGCACTATCTGAAGCTTTCTTT. Protein sequence: CASSITGALSEAFF.

The genes are TRBV5-1 and TRBJ1-4, with a weak D call TRBD1 (6 bases). The germline V and J ends were trimmed by 0 bases and 6 bases, with 15 bases remaining between them. The CDR3 has 16 amino acids. The V gene's germline CDR1 is SGHRS and CDR2 YFSETQ. The CDR3 loop reads CASSLAVRGADEKLFF. The CDR3 DNA follows: TGCGCCAGCAGCTTGGCGGTCCGGGGGGCGGATGAAAAACTGTTTTTT.

This clone was seen a handful of times. This rearrangement joins TRBV27 to TRBJ1-1; 7 bases match TRBD1. CDR1 MNHEY and CDR2 SMNVEV come from the germline V gene (reference sequence). There are 13 residues in the CDR3. Losses at the gene ends were 6 bases for V and 4 bases for J; bases not matched to a gene: 5. CDR3 sequence reads: CASSFNRGTEAFF. The CDR3 nucleotides are TGTGCCAGCAGCTTCAACAGGGGCACTGAAGCTTTCTTT.

The chain is built from TRBV7-9 and TRBJ2-2, with 7 bases aligning to TRBD2. V shed 6 bases and J 4 bases; nucleotides not matched to a gene: 11. CDR3 length: 16 amino acids. Germline assignment: CDR1 SEHNR and CDR2 FQNEAQ (reference sequence). The CDR3 DNA reads as TGTGCCAGCAGTGATTTCGGGCAGCGGGGCACCGGGGAGCTGTTTTTT. Translating it yields CASSDFGQRGTGELFF.

The V and J genes are TRBV11-2 and TRBJ1-2; D ambiguous. The length of the CDR3 is 12 residues. The V and J ends lost 1 base and 8 bases respectively, with 8 bases between them. Germline loops: CDR1 SGHAT, CDR2 FQNNGV. CDR3 DNA sequence: TGTGCCAGCAGCTTAGGGGCCAGAGGCTACACCTTC. Encoded protein: CASSLGARGYTF.

The gene calls are TRBV18 and TRBJ1-4; 8 positions match TRBD1. V lost 6 bases to trimming and J lost 8 bases; unmatched junction nucleotides: 8. The CDR3 consists of 14 residues. Germline V gene lookup returns CDR1 KGHSH and CDR2 LQKENI. CDR3 loop: CASSPDRGSEKLFF. The CDR3 bases are TGTGCCAGCTCTCCTGACAGGGGCTCCGAAAAACTGTTTTTT.